One and the same sample provided the 22 T cell receptor beta chains below, sequenced in a study of blood T cell repertoires in COVID-19. Profiling relied on immunoSEQ multiplex PCR, and the TCRdb table lists in-frame clones only, not all of them. The data show over 250,000 clones, about nine tenths seen once. The specimen was PBMCs or T cells enriched from blood (not recorded which). All receptors come from a woman aged 18-35 years who had recovered from COVID-19.

The chain recombines TRBV28 with TRBJ1-5; D is unclear. The CDR3 runs to 18 residues. Trimming left V 6 bases short and J 0 bases short, with 21 bases between. Per the germline V gene, CDR1 is MDHEN and CDR2 is SYDVKM. Written as DNA, the CDR3 is TGTGCCAGCAGCATAAATACCAAACAGAGATTTAGCAATCAGCCCCAGCATTTT. Its protein product is CASSINTKQRFSNQPQHF.

DNA of the CDR3: TGTGCCAGCAGCATAGGACAGGGGAGCCTACCCCTCCACTTT. Protein product: CASSIGQGSLPLHF. This chain links TRBV28 with TRBJ1-6; the match to TRBD1 covers 9 bases. Germline CDR1 MDHEN, CDR2 SYDVKM. The CDR3 has 14 amino acids. Unmatched junction bases numbered 9, after V lost 6 bases and J lost 12 bases.

J is TRBJ1-1 and V is TRBV7-2, with no clear D. The germline V and J ends were trimmed by 3 bases and 4 bases, with 15 bases remaining between them. Germline assignment: CDR1 SGHTA and CDR2 FQGNSA. The CDR3 is made up of 15 amino acids. In DNA, the CDR3 is TGTGCCAGCAGCTTTATCCCCTCGGCGGGCACTGAAGCTTTCTTT. Its protein product is CASSFIPSAGTEAFF.

V and J are TRBV7-3 and TRBJ2-3, with 14 bases fitting TRBD2. Losses at the gene ends were 3 bases for V and 3 bases for J; bases not matched to a gene: 8. Germline V gives CDR1 SGHTA, CDR2 FQGTGA. This CDR3 region has 18 residues. The CDR3 loop reads CASSFLGTSGGPTDTQYF. Here the CDR3 DNA reads TGTGCCAGCAGCTTTCTGGGGACTAGCGGGGGACCTACAGATACGCAGTATTTT.

As to this clone: One end of the junction varies from germline; a read error may be responsible. The chain combines TRBV28 with TRBJ1-1; D may be TRBD1 (5 bases). In germline, CDR1 is MDHEN, CDR2 SYDVKM. The CDR3 contains 14 residues. CDR3 in DNA: TGTGCCAGCAGTTTATTCGGGGGGAACCCTGAAGCTTTCTTT. It is translated as CASSLFGGNPEAFF.

This chain joins TRBV9 and TRBJ1-2; no clear D gene. CDR1 and CDR2 from the germline V gene are SGDLS and YYNGEE. This CDR3 has 14 amino acids. Trimming took 0 bases from V and 4 from J, leaving 10 bases between them. The CDR3 region has the DNA TGTGCCAGCAGCGTAGTGTCGAGCGCCTATGGCTACACCTTC. Its translation: CASSVVSSAYGYTF.

The rearrangement uses TRBV5-4 and TRBJ2-7; 8 bases align to TRBD1. The germline gives CDR1 SGHNT, CDR2 YYREEE (reference sequence). This CDR3 spans 13 amino acids. The V gene end was trimmed by 4 bases and the J gene end by 3 bases; junction bases not matched to a gene: 3. The DNA of the CDR3 is TGTGCCAGCAGCGAGGGACAGGACTACGAGCAGTACTTC. It encodes CASSEGQDYEQYF.

The chain employs TRBV5-1 and TRBJ2-1; D not certain. This CDR3 is built from 14 residues. Germline CDR1 reads SGHRS; CDR2 reads YFSETQ. Trimming stripped 2 bases from V and 4 bases from J, with 10 bases between. This CDR3 reads CASSLDTEYNEQFF. CDR3 sequence (DNA): TGCGCCAGCAGCTTAGACACAGAATACAATGAGCAGTTCTTC.

This clone was recorded once. V usage is TRBV7-9 and J usage is TRBJ2-1, with 7 bases identical to TRBD1. CDR1 is SEHNR, CDR2 FQNEAQ, per germline (reference sequence). Trimming at V came to 5 bases and at J to 8 bases, leaving 12 bases not matched to a gene. The CDR3 is 15 residues long. CDR3 protein: CASSRRGLDIDEQFF. CDR3 DNA sequence: TGTGCCAGCAGCCGTAGGGGGCTAGATATCGATGAGCAGTTCTTC.

In its sample, this clone was seen once. The chain combines TRBV3-1 (or the pseudogene TRBV3-2) with TRBJ1-1; D uncertain. Trimming removed 0 bases at V and 7 bases at J, with 9 bases between. Germline CDR1 reads LGHDT; CDR2 reads YNNKEL (reference sequence). The CDR3 contains 13 residues. DNA of the CDR3: TGTGCCAGCAGCCAAGAGGCCGGGATTGAAGCTTTCTTT. As protein: CASSQEAGIEAFF.

The genes are TRBV18 and TRBJ2-3, with 10 nucleotides matching TRBD1. In germline, CDR1 is KGHSH, CDR2 LQKENI. Germline trimming cut 3 bases from V and 4 bases from J; bases unmatched to any gene: 10. The CDR3 is 17 residues long. CDR3 nucleotide sequence: TGTGCCAGCTCACCGTCCCCGGTGACAGGGGGCTCAGATACGCAGTATTTT. It specifies CASSPSPVTGGSDTQYF.

The J gene is TRBJ2-7, the V gene TRBV2; 11 bases map to TRBD1. With 1 base clipped from V and 6 bases from J, the junction kept 5 bases outside the gene matches. CDR3 length equals 15 residues. Germline V lookup: CDR1 SNHLY, CDR2 FYNNEI. CDR3 amino acids: CASSEGGTGGTEQYF. CDR3 nucleotides: TGTGCCAGCAGTGAAGGTGGGACAGGGGGGACCGAGCAGTACTTC. The whole variable domain, filled in from reference TRBV2 and TRBJ2-7, reads EPEVTQTPSHQVTQMGQEVILRCVPISNHLYFYWYRQILGQKVEFLVSFYNNEISEKSEIFDDQFSVERPDGSNFTLKIRSTKLEDSAMYFCASSEGGTGGTEQYFGPGTRLTVT.

This chain uses TRBV11-3 with TRBJ2-3, with D possibly matching TRBD1 (5 bases). V lost 5 bases and J 2 bases, leaving 11 bases between the germline ends. CDR1 SGHNT and CDR2 YENEEA come from the germline V gene. The CDR3 totals 14 residues. The CDR3 loop reads CASSALRVTDTQYF. The CDR3 DNA sequence: TGTGCCAGCAGCGCACTCAGGGTCACAGATACGCAGTATTTT.

This clone has only one observation. The chain couples TRBV21-1 to TRBJ1-1; TRBD1 is the table's D call and was not checked against the DNA. TRBV21-1 is a known pseudogene. This CDR3 is built from 12 residues. The DNA of the CDR3 is TGTGCCAGCAGCCCACTGACACCAGAAGCTTTCTTT. Protein: CASSPLTPEAFF.

This clone came up once. The chain uses TRBV7-8 and TRBJ1-6; maybe TRBD1 (5 bases). The germline V gene encodes CDR1 SGHVS and CDR2 FQNEAQ. Between the trimmed V and J ends, which lost 3 bases and 10 bases, there was a span of 16 bases. The length of the CDR3 is 15 residues. CDR3 loop: CASSLDGASSSPLHF. For the CDR3, the DNA is TGTGCCAGCAGCTTGGATGGGGCCTCGTCGTCACCCCTCCACTTT.

The CDR3 region has the DNA TGTGCCAGTAGTATGGGGGGGCTTGAAGCTTTCTTT. Protein sequence: CASSMGGLEAFF. The gene calls are TRBV19 and TRBJ1-1; perhaps TRBD1 as D (6 bases). V was clipped by 3 bases and J by 7 bases, with 9 bases between them. The CDR3 spans 12 residues. CDR1 LNHDA and CDR2 SQIVND come from the germline V gene (reference sequence).

CDR3 sequence reads: CASSLLGGGNSPLHF. The CDR3 DNA reads as TGTGCCAGCAGCTTACTGGGGGGGGGTAATTCACCCCTCCACTTT. The V call is TRBV7-2, the J call TRBJ1-6, with a possible D match to TRBD1 (5 bases). The V end lost 2 bases, the J end lost 6 bases, and 11 bases lay between the germline ends. Germline V gene sequence: CDR1 SGHTA, CDR2 FQGNSA. There are 15 residues in the CDR3.

The chain is built from TRBV3-1 (or the pseudogene TRBV3-2) and TRBJ1-3; possible D gene TRBD1, 5 bases. This CDR3 is 17 amino acids long. CDR1 LGHDT and CDR2 YNNKEL come from the germline V gene (reference sequence). Trimming cost V 1 base and J 3 bases, with 16 bases left between them. The CDR3 coding sequence is TGTGCCAGCAGCCAAGGACATGGGGCAGGGCTTGGAAACACCATATATTTT. It yields the protein CASSQGHGAGLGNTIYF.

This clone appeared a few times. The gene calls are TRBV6-5 and TRBJ2-7, with 8 positions matching TRBD1. J gave up 11 bases and V 2 bases, and 5 bases lay outside the gene matches. This CDR3 contains 12 residues. The germline V gene has CDR1 MNHEY and CDR2 SVGAGI. Here the CDR3 reads CASSYRTGYEYF. The CDR3 nucleotides read TGTGCCAGCAGTTACCGGACAGGGTATGAGTACTTC.

This chain connects TRBV24-1 to TRBJ2-1, with 7 bases matching TRBD1. Germline values: CDR1 KGHDR, CDR2 SFDVKD. This CDR3 has 15 residues. V was pared by 4 bases and J by 10 bases, with 12 bases of the junction left unmatched. The CDR3 DNA reads TGTGCCACCAGTGACCCACGGACAGGTGTCGGAGAGCAGTTCTTC. It yields the protein CATSDPRTGVGEQFF.

V and J are TRBV6-2 or TRBV6-3 and TRBJ1-6; 9 nucleotides line up with TRBD1. Germline CDR1 is MNHEY and CDR2 is SVGEGT. The CDR3 runs 19 residues. After removal of 4 bases from V and 0 bases from J, the junction contained 10 bases not matched to a gene. Written as DNA, the CDR3 is TGTGCCAGCAGTTCGCGAAGACAGGGGGGGAGCTCCTATAATTCACCCCTCCACTTT. Its translation: CASSSRRQGGSSYNSPLHF.

The chain links TRBV4-1 to TRBJ2-7; TRBD1 matches 12 bases. Germline V gene sequence: CDR1 MGHRA, CDR2 YSYEKL. This CDR3 contains 18 residues. V trimming: 1 base; J trimming: 6 bases; junction bases outside the gene matches: 13. DNA of the CDR3: TGCGCCAGCAGCCAAGCCCAAGGGTCCGGGACAGGGGGCTTCGAGCAGTACTTC. It yields the protein CASSQAQGSGTGGFEQYF.